This T cell receptor (beta chain) was profiled in a study of OX40 agonist ivuxolimab in advanced cancers. The ends lost 6 bases at V and 6 bases at J; junction bases unmatched: 14. There are 17 residues in the CDR3. CDR1 and CDR2 from the germline V gene are SGHRS and YFSETQ. This clone was observed a single time. Method: immunoSEQ multiplex PCR; TCRdb's copy keeps in-frame clones and lacks some. The sample lists fewer than 20,000 clones, around 83% seen once, with less than 0.85% in the top ten. The origin of this receptor is an adult with an advanced solid tumor such as melanoma, head and neck, liver or kidney cancer. The sample consisted of CD4+ or CD8+ T cells sorted from blood, taken in a trial of the OX40 agonist ivuxolimab. The chain is built from TRBV5-1 and TRBJ2-1; 11 nucleotides align to TRBD2. DNA of the CDR3: TGCGCCAGCACGGCGATGTTTAGCGGGGGGGCCTCCAATGAGCAGTTCTTC. This encodes CASTAMFSGGASNEQFF.